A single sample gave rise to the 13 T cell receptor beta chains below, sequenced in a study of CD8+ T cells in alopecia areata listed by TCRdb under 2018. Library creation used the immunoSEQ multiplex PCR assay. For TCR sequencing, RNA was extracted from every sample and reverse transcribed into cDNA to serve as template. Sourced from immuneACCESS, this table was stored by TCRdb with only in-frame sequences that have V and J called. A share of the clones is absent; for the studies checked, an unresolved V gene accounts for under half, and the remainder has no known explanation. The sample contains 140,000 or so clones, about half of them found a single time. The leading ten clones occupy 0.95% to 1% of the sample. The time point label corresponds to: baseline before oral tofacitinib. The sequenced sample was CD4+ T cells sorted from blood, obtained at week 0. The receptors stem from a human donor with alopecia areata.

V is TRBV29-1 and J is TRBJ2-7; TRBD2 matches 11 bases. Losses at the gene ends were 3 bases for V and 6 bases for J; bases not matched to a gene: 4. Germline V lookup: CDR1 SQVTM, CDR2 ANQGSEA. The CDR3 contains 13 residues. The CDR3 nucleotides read TGCAGCGTTGAGGTAGCGGGAGGGCTCGAGCAGTACTTC. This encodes CSVEVAGGLEQYF.

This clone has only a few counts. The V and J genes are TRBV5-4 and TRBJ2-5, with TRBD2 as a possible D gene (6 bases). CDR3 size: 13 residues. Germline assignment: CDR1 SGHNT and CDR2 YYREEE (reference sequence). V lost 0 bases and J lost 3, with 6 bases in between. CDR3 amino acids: CASSLEREETQYF. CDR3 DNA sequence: TGTGCCAGCAGCTTGGAGCGGGAAGAGACCCAGTACTTC.

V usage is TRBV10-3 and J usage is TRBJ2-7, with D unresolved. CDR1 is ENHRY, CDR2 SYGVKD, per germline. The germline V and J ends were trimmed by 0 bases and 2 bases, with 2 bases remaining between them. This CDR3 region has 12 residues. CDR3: CAISESAYEQYF. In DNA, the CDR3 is TGTGCCATCAGTGAGTCCGCCTACGAGCAGTACTTC.

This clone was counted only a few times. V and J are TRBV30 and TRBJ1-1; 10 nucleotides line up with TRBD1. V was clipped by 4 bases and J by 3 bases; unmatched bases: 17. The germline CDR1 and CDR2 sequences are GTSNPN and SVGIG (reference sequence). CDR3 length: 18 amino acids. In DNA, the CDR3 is TGTGCCTGGACCCCCCCGCCGGGACAGGGGAGATTGTACACTGAAGCTTTCTTT. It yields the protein CAWTPPPGQGRLYTEAFF.

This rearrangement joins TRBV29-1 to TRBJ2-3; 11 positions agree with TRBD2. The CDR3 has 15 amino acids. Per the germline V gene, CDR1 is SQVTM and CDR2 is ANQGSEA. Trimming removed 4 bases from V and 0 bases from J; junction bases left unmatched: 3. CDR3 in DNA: TGCAGCGTTGTATGGACTAGCGGGAGCACAGATACGCAGTATTTT. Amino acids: CSVVWTSGSTDTQYF.

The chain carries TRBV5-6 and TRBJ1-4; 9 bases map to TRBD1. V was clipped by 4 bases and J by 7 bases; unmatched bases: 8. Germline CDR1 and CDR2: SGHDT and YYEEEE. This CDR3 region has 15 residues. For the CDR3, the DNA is TGTGCCAGCAGCACCGACAGGGGGAATGGTGAAAAACTGTTTTTT. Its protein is CASSTDRGNGEKLFF.

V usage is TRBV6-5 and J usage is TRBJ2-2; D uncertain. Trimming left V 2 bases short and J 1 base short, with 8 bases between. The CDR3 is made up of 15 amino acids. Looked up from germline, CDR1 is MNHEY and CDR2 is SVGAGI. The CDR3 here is CASSYNGRNTGELFF. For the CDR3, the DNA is TGTGCCAGCAGTTACAACGGGCGGAACACCGGGGAGCTGTTTTTT.

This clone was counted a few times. The CDR3 reads CSVESTRETQYF. Here the CDR3 DNA reads TGCAGCGTTGAAAGTACAAGGGAGACCCAGTACTTC. J is TRBJ2-5 and V is TRBV29-1; D remains ambiguous. Trimming took off 2 bases at V and 5 bases at J, with 9 bases between the two ends. Per germline, CDR1 SQVTM and CDR2 ANQGSEA. The CDR3 runs 12 residues.

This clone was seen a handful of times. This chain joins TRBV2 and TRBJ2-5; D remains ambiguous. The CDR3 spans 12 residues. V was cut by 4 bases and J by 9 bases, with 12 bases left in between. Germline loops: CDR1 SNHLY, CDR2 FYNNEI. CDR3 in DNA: TGTGCCAGCAGTGGTGACCGCATGGCCCAGTACTTC. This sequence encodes CASSGDRMAQYF.

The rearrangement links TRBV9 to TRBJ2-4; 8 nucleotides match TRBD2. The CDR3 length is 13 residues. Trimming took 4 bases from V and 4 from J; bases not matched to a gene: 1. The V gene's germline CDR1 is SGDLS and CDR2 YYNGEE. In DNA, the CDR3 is TGTGCCAGCAGCCCGGGGGGGAAAAACATTCAGTACTTC. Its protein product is CASSPGGKNIQYF.

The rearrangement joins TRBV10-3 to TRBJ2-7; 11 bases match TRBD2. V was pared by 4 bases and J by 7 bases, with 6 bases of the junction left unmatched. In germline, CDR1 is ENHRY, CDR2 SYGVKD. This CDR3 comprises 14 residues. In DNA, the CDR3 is TGTGCCATCAGTGGGGTAGCGGGAGGGTATGAGCAGTACTTC. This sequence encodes CAISGVAGGYEQYF.

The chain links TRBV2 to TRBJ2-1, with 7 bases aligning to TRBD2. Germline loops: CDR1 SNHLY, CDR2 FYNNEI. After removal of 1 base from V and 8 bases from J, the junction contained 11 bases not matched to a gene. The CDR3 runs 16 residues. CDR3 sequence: CASSEVRAGVVDEQFF. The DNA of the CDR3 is TGTGCCAGCAGTGAAGTAAGGGCGGGAGTCGTCGATGAGCAGTTCTTC.

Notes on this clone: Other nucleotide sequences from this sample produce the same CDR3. DNA for the CDR3: TGCGCCAGCAGTCTATCTAGCGGACAAGAGACCCAGTACTTC. Its protein is CASSLSSGQETQYF. The chain combines TRBV5-1 with TRBJ2-5, with 7 bases matching TRBD2. With V trimmed by 5 bases and J by 2 bases, 6 bases remained unmatched. Germline V gene data show CDR1 as SGHRS and CDR2 as YFSETQ. CDR3 length: 14 amino acids.